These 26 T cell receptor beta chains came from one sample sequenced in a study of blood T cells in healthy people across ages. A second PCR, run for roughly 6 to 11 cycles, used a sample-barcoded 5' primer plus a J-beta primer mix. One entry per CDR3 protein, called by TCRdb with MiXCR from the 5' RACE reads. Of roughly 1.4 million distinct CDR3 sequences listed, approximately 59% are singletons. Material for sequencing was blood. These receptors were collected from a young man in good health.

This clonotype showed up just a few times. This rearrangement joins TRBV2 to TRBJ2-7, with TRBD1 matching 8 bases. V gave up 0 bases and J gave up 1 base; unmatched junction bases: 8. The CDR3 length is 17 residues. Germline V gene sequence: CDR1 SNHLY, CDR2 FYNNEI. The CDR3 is CASSEADRGRGSYEQYF. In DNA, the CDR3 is TGTGCCAGCAGTGAAGCAGACAGGGGTAGGGGTTCCTACGAGCAGTACTTC.

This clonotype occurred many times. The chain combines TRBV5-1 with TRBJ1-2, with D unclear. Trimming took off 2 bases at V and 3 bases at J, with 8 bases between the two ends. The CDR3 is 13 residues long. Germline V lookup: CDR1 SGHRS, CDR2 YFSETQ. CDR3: CASSFVMDYGYTF. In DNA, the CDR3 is TGCGCCAGCAGCTTTGTAATGGACTATGGCTACACCTTC.

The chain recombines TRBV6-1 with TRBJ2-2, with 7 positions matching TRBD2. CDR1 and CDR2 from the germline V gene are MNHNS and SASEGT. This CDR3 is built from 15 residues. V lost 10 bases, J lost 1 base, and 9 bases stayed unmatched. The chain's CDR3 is CATSSGGWNTGELFF. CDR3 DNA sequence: TGTGCCACCTCCTCCGGGGGGTGGAACACCGGGGAGCTGTTTTTT.

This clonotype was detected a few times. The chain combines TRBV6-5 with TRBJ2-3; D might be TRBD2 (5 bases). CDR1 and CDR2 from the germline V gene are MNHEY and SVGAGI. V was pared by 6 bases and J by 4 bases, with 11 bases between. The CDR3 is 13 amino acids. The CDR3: CASRGETADTQYF. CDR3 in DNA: TGTGCCAGCAGGGGAGAGACGGCAGATACGCAGTATTTT.

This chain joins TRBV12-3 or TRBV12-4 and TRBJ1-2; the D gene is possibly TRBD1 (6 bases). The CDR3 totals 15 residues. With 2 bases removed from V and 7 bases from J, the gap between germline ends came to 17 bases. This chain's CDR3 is CASSLPQGLVGGYTF. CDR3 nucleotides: TGTGCCAGCAGTTTACCCCAGGGGCTAGTTGGTGGCTACACCTTC.

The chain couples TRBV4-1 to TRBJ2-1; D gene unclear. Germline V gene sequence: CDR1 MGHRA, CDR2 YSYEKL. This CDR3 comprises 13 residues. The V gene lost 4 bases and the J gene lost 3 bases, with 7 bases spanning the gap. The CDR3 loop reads CASSRVHYNEQFF. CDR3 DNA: TGCGCCAGCAGCCGAGTCCACTACAATGAGCAGTTCTTC.

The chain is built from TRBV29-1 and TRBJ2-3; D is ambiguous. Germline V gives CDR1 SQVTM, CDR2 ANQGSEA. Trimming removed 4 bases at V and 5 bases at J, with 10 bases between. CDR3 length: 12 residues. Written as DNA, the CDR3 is TGCAGCGTTGCCAGGACGGTAGATACGCAGTATTTT. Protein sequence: CSVARTVDTQYF.

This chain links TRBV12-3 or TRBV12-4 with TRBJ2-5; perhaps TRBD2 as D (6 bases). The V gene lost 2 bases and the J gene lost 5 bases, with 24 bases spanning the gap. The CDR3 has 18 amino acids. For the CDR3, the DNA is TGTGCCAGCAGTTTAAATATGGGTAGACCCGGGGGTGGCGAGACCCAGTACTTC. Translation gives CASSLNMGRPGGGETQYF.

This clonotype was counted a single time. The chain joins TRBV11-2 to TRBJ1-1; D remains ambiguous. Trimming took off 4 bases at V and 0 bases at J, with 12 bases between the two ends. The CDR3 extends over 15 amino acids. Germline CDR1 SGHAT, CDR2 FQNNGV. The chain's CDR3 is CASSSALGLNTEAFF. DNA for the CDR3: TGTGCCAGCAGCTCGGCCCTAGGGTTGAACACTGAAGCTTTCTTT. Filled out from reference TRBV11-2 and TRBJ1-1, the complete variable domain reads EAGVAQSPRYKIIEKRQSVAFWCNPISGHATLYWYQQILGQGPKLLIQFQNNGVVDDSQLPKDRFSAERLKGVDSTLKIQPAKLEDSAVYLCASSSALGLNTEAFFGQGTRLTVV.

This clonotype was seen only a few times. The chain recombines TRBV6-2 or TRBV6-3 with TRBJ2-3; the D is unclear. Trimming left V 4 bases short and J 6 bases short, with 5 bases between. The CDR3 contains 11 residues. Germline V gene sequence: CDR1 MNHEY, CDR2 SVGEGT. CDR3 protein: CASSSWDTQYF. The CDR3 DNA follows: TGTGCCAGCAGTTCCTGGGATACGCAGTATTTT.

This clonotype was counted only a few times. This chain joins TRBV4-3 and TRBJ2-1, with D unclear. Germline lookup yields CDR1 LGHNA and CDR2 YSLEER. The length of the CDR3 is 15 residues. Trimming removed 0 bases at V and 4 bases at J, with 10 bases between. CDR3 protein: CASSQDPLPYNEQFF. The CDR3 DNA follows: TGCGCCAGCAGCCAAGATCCCCTCCCTTACAATGAGCAGTTCTTC.

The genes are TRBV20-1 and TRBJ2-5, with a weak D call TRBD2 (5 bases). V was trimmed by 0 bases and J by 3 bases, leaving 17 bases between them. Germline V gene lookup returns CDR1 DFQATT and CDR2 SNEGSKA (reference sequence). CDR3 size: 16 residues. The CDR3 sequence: CSARDLRVGREETQYF. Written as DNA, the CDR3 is TGCAGTGCTAGAGATCTGCGGGTGGGTAGGGAAGAGACCCAGTACTTC.

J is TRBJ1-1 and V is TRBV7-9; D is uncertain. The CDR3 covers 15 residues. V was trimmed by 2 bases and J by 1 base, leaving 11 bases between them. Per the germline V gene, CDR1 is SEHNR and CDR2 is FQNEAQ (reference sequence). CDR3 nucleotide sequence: TGTGCCAGCAGCTTATTGGGCCAGAAGAACACTGAAGCTTTCTTT. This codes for CASSLLGQKNTEAFF.

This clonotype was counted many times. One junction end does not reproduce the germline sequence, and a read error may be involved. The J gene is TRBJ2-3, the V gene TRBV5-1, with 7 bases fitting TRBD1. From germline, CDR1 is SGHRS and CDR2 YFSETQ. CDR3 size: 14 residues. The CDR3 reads CASSPTGSTDTQYF. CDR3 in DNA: TGTGCCAGCAGTCCGACAGGGAGCACAGATACGCAGTATTTT.

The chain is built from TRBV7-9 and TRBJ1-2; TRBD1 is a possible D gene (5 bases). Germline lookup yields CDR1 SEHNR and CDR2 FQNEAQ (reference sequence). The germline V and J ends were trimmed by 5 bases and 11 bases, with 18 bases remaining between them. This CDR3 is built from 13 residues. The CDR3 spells CASSPTGQGTYTF. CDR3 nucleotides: TGTGCCAGCAGCCCGACGGGGCAGGGAACGTACACCTTC.

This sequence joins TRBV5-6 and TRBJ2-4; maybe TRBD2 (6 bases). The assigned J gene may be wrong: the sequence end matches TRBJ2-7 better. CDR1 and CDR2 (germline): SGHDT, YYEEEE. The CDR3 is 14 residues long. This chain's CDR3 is CASSLGRLVYEQYF. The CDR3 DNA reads TGTGCCAGCAGCTTGGGTCGACTAGTCTACGAGCAGTACTTC.

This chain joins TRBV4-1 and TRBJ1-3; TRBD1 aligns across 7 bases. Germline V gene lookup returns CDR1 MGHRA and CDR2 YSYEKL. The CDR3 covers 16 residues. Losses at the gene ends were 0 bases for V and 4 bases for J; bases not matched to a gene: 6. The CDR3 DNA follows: TGCGCCAGCAGCCAAGATGGCACAGGGGAGGGAAACACCATATATTTT. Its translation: CASSQDGTGEGNTIYF.

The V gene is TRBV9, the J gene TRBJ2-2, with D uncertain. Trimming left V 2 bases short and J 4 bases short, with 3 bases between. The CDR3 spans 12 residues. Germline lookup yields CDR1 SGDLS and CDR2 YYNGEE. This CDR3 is CASSVLTGELFF. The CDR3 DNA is TGTGCCAGCAGCGTCCTCACCGGGGAGCTGTTTTTT.

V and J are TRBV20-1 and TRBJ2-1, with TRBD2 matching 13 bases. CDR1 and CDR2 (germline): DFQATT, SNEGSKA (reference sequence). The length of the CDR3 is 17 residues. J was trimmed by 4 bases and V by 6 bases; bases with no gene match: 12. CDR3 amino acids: CSATTGLAGVRYNEQFF. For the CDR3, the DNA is TGCAGTGCGACCACCGGACTAGCGGGAGTAAGGTACAATGAGCAGTTCTTC.

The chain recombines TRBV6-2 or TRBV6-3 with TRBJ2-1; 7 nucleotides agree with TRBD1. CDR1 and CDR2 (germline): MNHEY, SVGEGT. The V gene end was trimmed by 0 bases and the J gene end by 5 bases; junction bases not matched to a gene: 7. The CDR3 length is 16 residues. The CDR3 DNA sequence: TGTGCCAGCAGTTACTCCCCTTATACAGGGGACAATGAGCAGTTCTTC. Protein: CASSYSPYTGDNEQFF.

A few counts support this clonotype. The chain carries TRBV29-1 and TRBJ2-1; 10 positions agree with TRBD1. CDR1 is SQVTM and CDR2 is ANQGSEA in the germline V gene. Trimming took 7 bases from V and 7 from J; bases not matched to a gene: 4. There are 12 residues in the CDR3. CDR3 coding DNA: TGCAGCGGGGGACAGGGGTGGAATGAGCAGTTCTTC. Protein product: CSGGQGWNEQFF.

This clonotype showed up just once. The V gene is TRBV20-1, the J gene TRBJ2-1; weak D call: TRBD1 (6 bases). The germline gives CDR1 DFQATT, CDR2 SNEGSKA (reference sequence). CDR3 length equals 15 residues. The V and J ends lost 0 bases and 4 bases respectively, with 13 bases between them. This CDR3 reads CSARDQLGTYNEQFF. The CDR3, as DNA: TGCAGTGCTAGAGATCAACTAGGGACATACAATGAGCAGTTCTTC.

The DNA for the CDR3 is TGCAGTGCTCCAGCAGGGGGTTCTAGCACAGATACGCAGTATTTT. Translating it yields CSAPAGGSSTDTQYF. This chain links TRBV20-1 with TRBJ2-3, with 7 bases that match TRBD1. Germline V gene sequence: CDR1 DFQATT, CDR2 SNEGSKA (reference sequence). The CDR3 is 15 residues long. With V trimmed by 5 bases and J by 0 bases, 8 bases remained unmatched.

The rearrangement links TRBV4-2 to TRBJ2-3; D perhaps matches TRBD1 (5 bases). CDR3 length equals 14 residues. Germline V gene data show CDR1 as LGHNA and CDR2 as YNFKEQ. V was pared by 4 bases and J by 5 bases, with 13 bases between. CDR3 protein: CASSPQTAQDTQYF. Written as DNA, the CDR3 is TGTGCCAGCAGCCCTCAGACAGCTCAAGATACGCAGTATTTT.

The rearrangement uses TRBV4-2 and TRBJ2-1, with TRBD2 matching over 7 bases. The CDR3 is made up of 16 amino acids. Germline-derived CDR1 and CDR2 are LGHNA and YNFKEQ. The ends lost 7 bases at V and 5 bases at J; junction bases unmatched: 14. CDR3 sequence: CASTTRVGGENNEQFF. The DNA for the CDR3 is TGTGCCAGCACAACCAGAGTTGGGGGGGAGAACAATGAGCAGTTCTTC.

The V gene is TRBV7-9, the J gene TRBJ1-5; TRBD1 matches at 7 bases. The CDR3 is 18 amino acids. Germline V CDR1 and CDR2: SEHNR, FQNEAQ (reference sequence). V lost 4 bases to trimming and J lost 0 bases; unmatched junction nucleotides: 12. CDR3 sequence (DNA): TGTGCCAGCAGCTACCCCCGGGACAGCATATATAGCAATCAGCCCCAGCATTTT. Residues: CASSYPRDSIYSNQPQHF.